This T cell receptor beta chain was captured in a study of T cell repertoires in ileal Crohn's disease. Overall study findings and caveats: Compared with CD4 T cells, sorted CD8 cells carried more expanded clones.

The table came from immunoSEQ multiplex PCR; TCRdb's copy has only in-frame clones and leaves some out. The table records thousands of clones, just over 90% of them present only once. Time point specified: inflamed ileum from the surgical specimen. Patients were adults with ileal or ileocolonic Crohn's disease needing resection. The CDR3 contains 15 residues. Per the germline V gene, CDR1 is SNHLY and CDR2 is FYNNEI. V lost 2 bases to trimming and J lost 2 bases, with 11 bases between them. About this clone itself: Its antigen is unidentified.

V gene TRBV2 combines with J gene TRBJ2-3, with a possible D match to TRBD2 (6 bases). Sequencing used ileal tissue. The receptor comes from an adult with Crohn's disease. As DNA, the CDR3 is TGTGCCAGCAGTGAACTGGGCGGGACCACAGATACGCAGTATTTT. It is translated as CASSELGGTTDTQYF.